The rows below give T cell receptor beta chains drawn from one sample of a study of sequential checkpoint blockade in melanoma. TCRdb keeps only in-frame clones here, not all; method: immunoSEQ multiplex PCR. Of tens of thousands of clones listed, around nine tenths are singletons. The specimen was CD8+ T cells sorted from blood (inferred from file names), collected from a patient given nivolumab and ipilimumab in sequence. Receptor source: a human donor with melanoma. Both conserved end residues are part of each CDR3. Fields, in order: CDR3 protein, CDR3 DNA, V gene, J gene, clone size, D gene. D genes are given only for firm matches. Size tells how often a clone was seen (once, few, many) or the class of an expanded clone, and some rows leave it out.

CDR3 protein: CASSIDLDTQYF
CDR3 DNA: TGTGCCAGTAGTATAGATCTAGATACGCAGTATTTT
V gene: TRBV19
J gene: TRBJ2-3
clone size: -
D gene: -

CDR3 protein: CASSQDLGTGGPYGYTF
CDR3 DNA: TGTGCCAGCAGCCAAGATTTGGGGACAGGGGGACCCTATGGCTACACCTTC
V gene: TRBV4-2
J gene: TRBJ1-2
clone size: -
D gene: TRBD1

CDR3 protein: CASSQDLAGDLYNEQFF
CDR3 DNA: TGCGCCAGCAGCCAAGACCTAGCGGGGGACCTCTACAATGAGCAGTTCTTC
V gene: TRBV4-3
J gene: TRBJ2-1
clone size: -
D gene: TRBD2

CDR3 protein: CASRLYWGGEQETQYF
CDR3 DNA: TGTGCCAGCAGGCTCTATTGGGGAGGGGAACAAGAGACCCAGTACTTC
V gene: TRBV27
J gene: TRBJ2-5
clone size: -
D gene: TRBD2

CDR3 protein: CASSQNVGRSLYEQYF
CDR3 DNA: TGTGCCAGCAGCCAGAATGTGGGGAGAAGCCTCTACGAGCAGTACTTC
V gene: TRBV28
J gene: TRBJ2-7
clone size: once
D gene: -

CDR3 protein: CSVEGQGSTDTQYF
CDR3 DNA: TGCAGCGTTGAAGGGCAGGGGAGCACAGATACGCAGTATTTT
V gene: TRBV29-1
J gene: TRBJ2-3
clone size: -
D gene: -

CDR3 protein: CASSLGLSTDTQYF
CDR3 DNA: TGTGCCAGCAGCTTGGGACTTTCCACAGATACGCAGTATTTT
V gene: TRBV7-3
J gene: TRBJ2-3
clone size: -
D gene: -

CDR3 protein: CACVEGARDTQYF
CDR3 DNA: TGTGCTTGCGTGGAGGGGGCAAGGGATACGCAGTATTTT
V gene: TRBV7-6
J gene: TRBJ2-3
clone size: -
D gene: -

CDR3 protein: CASSPLTGTGGEAFF
CDR3 DNA: TGTGCCAGCAGCCCCTTAACCGGGACAGGTGGGGAAGCTTTCTTT
V gene: TRBV7-9
J gene: TRBJ1-1
clone size: -
D gene: TRBD1

CDR3 protein: CASSYSPGGAQETQYF
CDR3 DNA: TGTGCCAGCAGTTACTCCCCCGGGGGGGCCCAAGAGACCCAGTACTTC
V gene: TRBV6-5
J gene: TRBJ2-5
clone size: -
D gene: TRBD2

CDR3 protein: CASSFSGQPIRTF
CDR3 DNA: TGTGCCAGCAGTTTCTCGGGACAGCCTATACGAACCTTC
V gene: TRBV28
J gene: TRBJ1-2
clone size: -
D gene: TRBD1

CDR3 protein: CASSIVLHQPQHF
CDR3 DNA: TGTGCCAGTAGTATAGTACTCCATCAGCCCCAGCATTTT
V gene: TRBV19
J gene: TRBJ1-5
clone size: few
D gene: -

CDR3 protein: CASSWGDTGVRYGYTF
CDR3 DNA: TGTGCCAGCAGCTGGGGGGACACAGGGGTACGCTATGGCTACACCTTC
V gene: TRBV7-9
J gene: TRBJ1-2
clone size: -
D gene: TRBD1

CDR3 protein: CASSLMGGGGDEQFF
CDR3 DNA: TGTGCCAGCAGTTTGATGGGCGGGGGAGGCGATGAGCAGTTCTTC
V gene: TRBV28
J gene: TRBJ2-1
clone size: -
D gene: TRBD2

CDR3 protein: CASSPTPSDTQYF
CDR3 DNA: TGTGCCAGCAGCCCCACCCCTAGTGATACGCAGTATTTT
V gene: TRBV9
J gene: TRBJ2-3
clone size: -
D gene: -

CDR3 protein: CASSLRLAGYEQYF
CDR3 DNA: TGTGCCAGCAGTTTAAGGCTAGCGGGCTACGAGCAGTACTTC
V gene: TRBV28
J gene: TRBJ2-7
clone size: -
D gene: TRBD2

CDR3 protein: CSGREETQYF
CDR3 DNA: TGCAGCGGTAGGGAGGAGACCCAGTACTTC
V gene: TRBV29-1
J gene: TRBJ2-5
clone size: few
D gene: -

CDR3 protein: CASSPTGDQETQYF
CDR3 DNA: TGTGCCAGCAGTCCGACAGGGGACCAAGAGACCCAGTACTTC
V gene: TRBV28
J gene: TRBJ2-5
clone size: -
D gene: TRBD1

CDR3 protein: CASSFLSGTDTQYF
CDR3 DNA: TGTGCCAGCAGTTTTCTCTCCGGCACAGATACGCAGTATTTT
V gene: TRBV28
J gene: TRBJ2-3
clone size: -
D gene: -

CDR3 protein: CASSLGGAEYF
CDR3 DNA: TGTGCCAGCAGCTTGGGTGGGGCGGAGTATTTT
V gene: TRBV5-4
J gene: TRBJ2-3
clone size: -
D gene: -

CDR3 protein: CASSPTWDRYYEQYF
CDR3 DNA: TGCGCCAGCAGCCCGACATGGGACAGATACTACGAGCAGTACTTC
V gene: TRBV4-3
J gene: TRBJ2-7
clone size: -
D gene: TRBD1

CDR3 protein: CASSTGVTYEQYF
CDR3 DNA: TGTGCCAGCAGTACAGGGGTTACCTACGAGCAGTACTTC
V gene: TRBV27
J gene: TRBJ2-7
clone size: -
D gene: TRBD1

CDR3 protein: CASSTGIYGYTF
CDR3 DNA: TGTGCCAGCAGTACGGGGATTTATGGCTACACCTTC
V gene: TRBV6-6
J gene: TRBJ1-2
clone size: -
D gene: -

CDR3 protein: CASLPLGGSTDTQYF
CDR3 DNA: TGTGCCAGCCTCCCCCTCGGGGGGAGCACAGATACGCAGTATTTT
V gene: TRBV5-4
J gene: TRBJ2-3
clone size: -
D gene: TRBD2

CDR3 protein: CASSLGGNYGYTF
CDR3 DNA: TGTGCCAGCAGCTTGGGAGGGAACTATGGCTACACCTTC
V gene: TRBV5-4
J gene: TRBJ1-2
clone size: -
D gene: -

CDR3 protein: CASSSGLEQPQHF
CDR3 DNA: TGTGCCAGCAGCTCAGGACTTGAACAGCCCCAGCATTTT
V gene: TRBV5-6
J gene: TRBJ1-5
clone size: once
D gene: -

CDR3 protein: CASSQDPPGGINTEAFF
CDR3 DNA: TGCGCCAGCAGCCAAGACCCCCCAGGGGGGATAAACACTGAAGCTTTCTTT
V gene: TRBV4-3
J gene: TRBJ1-1
clone size: -
D gene: TRBD1

CDR3 protein: CASSGAGTGIGYTF
CDR3 DNA: TGTGCCAGCAGTGGGGCCGGGACAGGGATCGGCTACACCTTC
V gene: TRBV6-1
J gene: TRBJ1-2
clone size: -
D gene: TRBD1

CDR3 protein: CASSLGQMNTEAFF
CDR3 DNA: TGTGCCAGCAGCTTGGGACAGATGAACACTGAAGCTTTCTTT
V gene: TRBV5-4
J gene: TRBJ1-1
clone size: -
D gene: -

CDR3 protein: CSVSRGGANEQFF
CDR3 DNA: TGCAGCGTTTCTAGGGGGGGGGCTAATGAGCAGTTCTTC
V gene: TRBV29-1
J gene: TRBJ2-1
clone size: once
D gene: -

CDR3 protein: CASSYGGGGELFF
CDR3 DNA: TGTGCCAGCAGTTACGGAGGTGGCGGGGAGCTGTTTTTT
V gene: TRBV6-5
J gene: TRBJ2-2
clone size: -
D gene: -

CDR3 protein: CASSLTISGRGPFQETQYF
CDR3 DNA: TGTGCCAGCAGCTTAACTATTAGCGGGAGGGGACCCTTCCAAGAGACCCAGTACTTC
V gene: TRBV7-4
J gene: TRBJ2-5
clone size: once
D gene: TRBD2

CDR3 protein: CASSLDDTGFSQFF
CDR3 DNA: TGCGCCAGCAGCTTGGATGATACAGGGTTTTCGCAGTTCTTC
V gene: TRBV5-1
J gene: TRBJ2-1
clone size: -
D gene: -

CDR3 protein: CASSLGTSGSGFDEQFF
CDR3 DNA: TGCGCCAGCAGCTTGGGTACTAGCGGGTCGGGCTTCGATGAGCAGTTCTTC
V gene: TRBV5-1
J gene: TRBJ2-1
clone size: -
D gene: TRBD2

CDR3 protein: CASSRPRQVIQETQYF
CDR3 DNA: TGTGCCAGCAGTCGACCCCGACAGGTTATCCAAGAGACCCAGTACTTC
V gene: TRBV28
J gene: TRBJ2-5
clone size: -
D gene: -

CDR3 protein: CASPPGRSSYNEQFF
CDR3 DNA: TGTGCCAGCCCACCGGGGAGGAGCTCCTACAATGAGCAGTTCTTC
V gene: TRBV18
J gene: TRBJ2-1
clone size: -
D gene: -

CDR3 protein: CASSVEPGQGYNEQFF
CDR3 DNA: TGCGCCAGCAGCGTCGAACCGGGACAGGGGTACAATGAGCAGTTCTTC
V gene: TRBV5-1
J gene: TRBJ2-1
clone size: -
D gene: TRBD1

CDR3 protein: CASSQGQGLGQPQHF
CDR3 DNA: TGTGCCAGCAGTCAGGGACAGGGGCTGGGTCAGCCCCAGCATTTT
V gene: TRBV6-6
J gene: TRBJ1-5
clone size: -
D gene: TRBD1

CDR3 protein: CASSQAPLGQGKETQYF
CDR3 DNA: TGCGCCAGCAGCCAAGCCCCCCTCGGGCAGGGGAAGGAGACCCAGTACTTC
V gene: TRBV4-1
J gene: TRBJ2-5
clone size: -
D gene: -

CDR3 protein: CASSFNSGTLKDTQYF
CDR3 DNA: TGCGCCAGCAGCTTCAACTCCGGGACATTAAAAGATACGCAGTATTTT
V gene: TRBV5-1
J gene: TRBJ2-3
clone size: -
D gene: -